This entry describes one T cell receptor beta chain. Trimming removed 5 bases from V and 5 bases from J, with 9 bases in between. From germline, CDR1 is KGHSH and CDR2 LQKENI. The CDR3 is 13 amino acids. The record originates from a study of identical twins. From the 5' RACE reads, TCRdb called clonotypes with MiXCR, one entry per CDR3 protein. The profile shows over 600,000 distinct CDR3 sequences, less than 25% of them singletons. The same data also went into a second study, on T cells expressing NK-cell markers. That paper adds: Each TCR beta repertoire originated in sorted T cells that were CD3+CD56+NKG2C+, CD3+CD56+NKG2C- or CD3+CD56-NKG2C+. NKG2C+ dominant clonotype frequencies in six donors were roughly 1.0-7.5% of CD8+ T cells.

The clonotype comes from a woman aged 18-29 years in good health. This chain uses TRBV18 with TRBJ2-2; possible D gene TRBD1, 5 bases. Sequenced input: PBMCs. CDR3 region: CASSSDTTGELFF. The CDR3 DNA is TGTGCCAGCTCATCGGACACGACCGGGGAGCTGTTTTTT.